These 8 T cell receptor beta chains were sequenced from one sample in a study of blood T cell repertoires in COVID-19. TCRdb keeps only in-frame clones here, not all; method: immunoSEQ multiplex PCR. The sample records tens of thousands of clones, roughly 87% being singletons. Sequenced material: peripheral blood. The receptors shown here come from a woman older than 75 with acute or convalescent COVID-19.

This CDR3 is CSVAGRGLRAQYF. CDR3 coding DNA: TGCAGCGTTGCCGGGCGGGGGTTAAGAGCCCAGTACTTC. The V call is TRBV29-1, the J call TRBJ2-5; 7 positions match TRBD2. CDR1 is SQVTM and CDR2 is ANQGSEA in the germline V gene. After removal of 4 bases from V and 9 bases from J, the junction contained 11 bases not matched to a gene. This CDR3 has 13 amino acids.

This clone was detected a few times. The chain uses TRBV27 and TRBJ2-1, with D possibly being TRBD1 (5 bases). This CDR3 has 15 residues. V lost 11 bases to trimming and J lost 0 bases, with 17 bases between them. The germline CDR1 and CDR2 sequences are MNHEY and SMNVEV (reference sequence). The CDR3 nucleotides are TGTGCCCACCTAACAGGCTCTTTCTCCTACAATGAGCAGTTCTTC. It is translated as CAHLTGSFSYNEQFF.

CDR3 bases: TGTGCCAGCAGCTCCCGACAGGGGGGCTATGGCTACACCTTC. As protein: CASSSRQGGYGYTF. The J gene is TRBJ1-2, the V gene TRBV13, with 9 bases identical to TRBD1. The CDR3 is 14 amino acids. Trimming removed 4 bases from V and 4 bases from J; junction bases left unmatched: 4. From germline, CDR1 is PRHDT and CDR2 FYEKMQ (reference sequence).

This chain uses TRBV5-4 with TRBJ1-3, with D perhaps TRBD1 (6 bases). Trimming left V 1 base short and J 4 bases short, with 9 bases between. Germline V CDR1 and CDR2: SGHNT, YYREEE (reference sequence). The CDR3 is 14 amino acids. The CDR3 here is CASSLSGVGNTIYF. CDR3 nucleotides: TGTGCCAGCAGCTTGTCAGGGGTCGGAAACACCATATATTTT.

The chain couples TRBV3-1 (or the pseudogene TRBV3-2) to TRBJ2-2, with D tentatively TRBD2 (6 bases). CDR1 and CDR2 from the germline V gene are LGHDT and YNNKEL (reference sequence). This CDR3 contains 15 residues. Trimming stripped 5 bases from V and 1 base from J, with 11 bases between. This CDR3 reads CASSRGLMNTGELFF. In DNA form, the CDR3 reads TGTGCCAGCAGCAGGGGACTGATGAACACCGGGGAGCTGTTTTTT.

In its sample, this clone was seen once. The J gene is TRBJ1-3, the V gene TRBV6-5; no firm D call. Between the trimmed V and J ends, which lost 8 bases and 0 bases, there was a span of 11 bases. The CDR3 spans 14 residues. Germline V gives CDR1 MNHEY, CDR2 SVGAGI. CDR3 in amino acids: CASSSTHSGNTIYF. The CDR3 DNA sequence: TGTGCCAGCTCTAGTACCCACTCTGGAAACACCATATATTTT.

The chain carries TRBV29-1 and TRBJ1-6; D is undetermined. CDR3 size: 13 residues. Germline V gene sequence: CDR1 SQVTM, CDR2 ANQGSEA. Trimming took off 4 bases at V and 6 bases at J, with 10 bases between the two ends. This CDR3 reads CSVVFGLNSPLHF. CDR3 nucleotide sequence: TGCAGCGTTGTGTTCGGACTTAATTCACCCCTCCACTTT.

This clone was observed a few times. The chain couples TRBV6-5 to TRBJ2-2, with D possibly being TRBD1 (5 bases). CDR1 is MNHEY and CDR2 is SVGAGI in the germline V gene. The CDR3 totals 15 residues. V was shortened by 6 bases and J by 5 bases, with 16 bases between the two germline ends. The CDR3 protein is CASSQAAAGTGELFF. Here the CDR3 DNA reads TGTGCCAGCAGCCAAGCCGCGGCAGGGACCGGGGAGCTGTTTTTT.